The sequence of this TCR beta chain was determined in a study of cytomegalovirus exposure and HLA in healthy donors. Study background: Unique TCR beta sequences numbering some 120 million came from 150 million to 200 million T cells in an earlier analysis. For the approximately 390 genotyped donors, more than 80% fell within the Caucasian-associated ancestry cluster.

The CDR3 loop spans 11 amino acids. Germline CDR1 SQVTM, CDR2 ANQGSEA. V was trimmed by 4 bases and J by 3 bases, leaving 7 bases between them. 13 Jbeta primers and 60 Vbeta primers were used for the PCR. Method: immunoSEQ multiplex PCR; TCRdb's copy keeps in-frame clones and lacks some. The table lists more than 25,000 clones, 70% of them singletons. General study points: Based on reports, TCR beta sequences accurately predicted HLA-A and HLA-B alleles for most subjects. Rare TCR sequences predominated, though certain public TCRs were found in many donors.

As concerns this clone: What it binds is unknown.

The TCR originated in a woman aged 45-59 years in good health and CMV-seronegative. The sequencing input was PBMCs. This chain connects TRBV29-1 to TRBJ2-7; no clear D gene. CDR3 sequence: CSVAYSYEQYF. The CDR3 DNA is TGCAGCGTTGCCTACAGCTACGAGCAGTACTTC.